This is a list of T cell receptor beta chains from one sample in a study of shared clonotypes between healthy human individuals. Using immunoSEQ multiplex PCR, the repertoire was profiled, and TCRdb retains in-frame clones only, with some absent. The sample yields roughly 2 million clones, about 94% seen once. Sequenced: naive CD8+ T cells sorted from blood. The receptor set was obtained from a man younger than 30 in good health. Each CDR3 is given with its conserved first and last residue. For some rows the clone size is stated as once, few or many, or as a class when expanded; others skip it.

abundance	j_gene	v_gene	CDR3aa
once	TRBJ2-7	TRBV6-6	CASSYEGDEQYF
NA	TRBJ2-5	TRBV7-8	CASSPTGLQETQYF
NA	TRBJ1-2	TRBV7-9	CASSLPDVLGTDYGYTF
NA	TRBJ1-5	TRBV6-7	CANRNKSNQPQHF
once	TRBJ1-1	TRBV27	CASSLWGANTEAFF
NA	TRBJ2-7	TRBV30	CAWSPGPSYEQYF
once	TRBJ2-3	TRBV6-6	CASSYLGGSTDTQYF
NA	TRBJ2-1	TRBV28	CASSDYRASYNEQFF
NA	TRBJ1-6	TRBV9	CASSVAQDWAGQENSPLHF
NA	TRBJ2-7	TRBV10-2	CASSRTGVYEQYF
NA	TRBJ1-5	TRBV23-1	CGKTPGTGGNQPQHF
NA	TRBJ2-1	TRBV5-5	CASSFRVYNEQFF
NA	TRBJ2-7	TRBV4-3	CASSQVYGESYEQYF
NA	TRBJ1-1	TRBV4-3	CASSQDGATNTEAFF
once	TRBJ2-7	TRBV9	CASSVGGADNEQYF
NA	TRBJ2-7	TRBV2	CASSGTSGYEQYF
NA	TRBJ2-3	TRBV2	CASTSVAQGDETDTQYF
NA	TRBJ2-5	TRBV19	CASSTLTSGSQETQYF
NA	TRBJ2-2	TRBV30	CAWSGAGGELFF
NA	TRBJ2-7	TRBV5-6	CASSWGQGMLYEQYF
NA	TRBJ2-2	TRBV29-1	CSVEEVAQGSTGELFF
NA	TRBJ2-5	TRBV27	CASSLPGGETQYF
once	TRBJ2-3	TRBV7-6	CASSPRGGTDTQYF
NA	TRBJ2-7	TRBV11-1	CASSLAGYASEQYF
NA	TRBJ2-2	TRBV27	CASSLDPGGGNNGELFF
NA	TRBJ2-3	TRBV5-4	CASSLGLAGNTDTQYF
NA	TRBJ2-2	TRBV7-9	CASSLLGYTGELFF
NA	TRBJ2-1	TRBV29-1	CSVEGLAGSSYNEQFF
NA	TRBJ2-5	TRBV9	CASSVRQGLQETQYF
NA	TRBJ1-5	TRBV27	CASSWDRDQPQHF
NA	TRBJ2-7	TRBV4-3	CASSLRAGSSVYEQYF
NA	TRBJ2-7	TRBV28	CASSETVTHEQYF
NA	TRBJ2-1	TRBV4-3	CASSPGGFGSSYNEQFF
NA	TRBJ2-7	TRBV4-1	CASSQERTEPYEQYF
NA	TRBJ2-1	TRBV25-1	CASSEGTSGNEQFF
once	TRBJ2-3	TRBV13	CASSLLAPSLTDTQYF
NA	TRBJ1-1	TRBV11-2	CASSPRPTEAFF
NA	TRBJ1-6	TRBV28	CASSPRGDSPLHF
NA	TRBJ2-7	TRBV14	CASSQERHGDEQYF
NA	TRBJ2-1	TRBV4-3	CASSQEYGSIDNEQFF
NA	TRBJ2-1	TRBV5-1	CASRSGTGVLDEQFF
NA	TRBJ2-5	TRBV7-9	CASEVRAEETQYF
NA	TRBJ1-1	TRBV28	CASGRQGNTEAFF
NA	TRBJ2-7	TRBV29-1	CSITGKDSYEQYF
NA	TRBJ2-5	TRBV7-9	CASSLGVGSTGETQYF
NA	TRBJ2-7	TRBV7-8	CASSSERREARSYEQYF
NA	TRBJ2-1	TRBV6-6	CASSQDRNEQFF
once	TRBJ2-7	TRBV5-1	CASRGWPSSYEQYF
NA	TRBJ1-3	TRBV15	CATSRLPPGQGSGNTIYF
NA	TRBJ2-1	TRBV5-1	CASSLIGTDEQFF
NA	TRBJ2-7	TRBV4-1	CASSQVGFSYEQYF
NA	TRBJ1-1	TRBV9	CASSATTGKSTEAFF
NA	TRBJ2-1	TRBV13	CASSPYPSGRDNEQFF
NA	TRBJ1-5	TRBV5-6	CASSLPGFLNQPQHF
NA	TRBJ2-5	TRBV13	CASSLGDGQETQYF
NA	TRBJ1-1	TRBV15	CATSSWGAGTEAFF
NA	TRBJ2-1	TRBV28	CASSYLEQFF
NA	TRBJ1-4	TRBV5-1	CASSLTPANEKLFF